The 15 T cell receptor beta chains given below trace back to one sample, sequenced in a study of siplizumab effects on memory and regulatory T cells. TCRdb's copy holds only in-frame clones and misses some; the assay was immunoSEQ multiplex PCR. Of about 100,000 clones in the sample, about 94% were seen once. Sample: non-Treg CD4+ T cells sorted from blood. These receptors all stem from a human donor in good health.

V is TRBV5-1 and J is TRBJ2-2, with D perhaps TRBD2 (6 bases). Trimming cost V 4 bases and J 8 bases, with 15 bases left between them. CDR3 size: 14 residues. Germline V gene sequence: CDR1 SGHRS, CDR2 YFSETQ. The DNA of the CDR3 is TGCGCCAGCAGCCGGGGGTTCGGGCCGGGGGAGCTGTTTTTT. It translates to CASSRGFGPGELFF.

V usage is TRBV30 and J usage is TRBJ2-1; no reliable D call. Trimming removed 3 bases at V and 8 bases at J, with 14 bases between. CDR1 and CDR2 from the germline V gene are GTSNPN and SVGIG (reference sequence). The CDR3 is 13 amino acids. The CDR3 is CAWSSLAVDEQFF. CDR3 coding DNA: TGTGCCTGGAGCAGCCTCGCGGTCGATGAGCAGTTCTTC.

V gene TRBV7-2 combines with J gene TRBJ2-5, with 9 positions matching TRBD2. With 1 base clipped from V and 5 bases from J, the junction kept 11 bases outside the gene matches. CDR1 and CDR2 from the germline V gene are SGHTA and FQGNSA. CDR3 length equals 17 residues. This chain's CDR3 is CASSLGVASGARETQYF. CDR3 nucleotide sequence: TGTGCCAGCAGCTTAGGTGTCGCTAGCGGGGCAAGGGAGACCCAGTACTTC.

V is TRBV5-4 and J is TRBJ2-5; a possible D gene is TRBD2 (5 bases). The CDR3 has 15 amino acids. CDR1 and CDR2 (germline): SGHNT, YYREEE (reference sequence). V lost 1 base and J lost 5, with 15 bases in between. CDR3 in DNA: TGTGCCAGCAGCTTGTGGACCCTGGAGGTGGAGACCCAGTACTTC. This encodes CASSLWTLEVETQYF.

The chain uses TRBV2 and TRBJ1-2; no clear D. Germline loops: CDR1 SNHLY, CDR2 FYNNEI. V lost 3 bases to trimming and J lost 8 bases, with 19 bases between them. The CDR3 has 15 amino acids. CDR3 residues: CASSDQQVPLGGYTF. The CDR3 DNA reads as TGTGCCAGCAGTGACCAGCAGGTTCCCCTGGGGGGCTACACCTTC.

The genes are TRBV7-8 and TRBJ2-7, with unresolved D. Germline loops: CDR1 SGHVS, CDR2 FQNEAQ. The CDR3 covers 14 residues. V was trimmed by 5 bases and J by 4 bases, leaving 15 bases between them. CDR3 residues: CASSPRASGYEQYF. CDR3 bases: TGTGCCAGCAGCCCTAGGGCTAGTGGTTACGAGCAGTACTTC.

The chain combines TRBV7-3 with TRBJ2-1; maybe TRBD2 (6 bases). Germline V CDR1 and CDR2: SGHTA, FQGTGA. V shed 2 bases and J shed 0 bases, with 20 bases lying between them. CDR3 length: 19 residues. The CDR3 nucleotides are TGTGCCAGCAGCTTAGGTTCGGGGAATAGCGGTCACTCCTACAATGAGCAGTTCTTC. Protein sequence: CASSLGSGNSGHSYNEQFF.

This clone came up once. The chain is built from TRBV5-4 and TRBJ2-7; D remains ambiguous. The CDR3 totals 15 residues. Germline V gene data show CDR1 as SGHNT and CDR2 as YYREEE (reference sequence). V shed 4 bases and J shed 0 bases, with 14 bases lying between them. The CDR3 nucleotides are TGTGCCAGCAGCCTCTTACCGGTACACTCCTACGAGCAGTACTTC. Its translation is CASSLLPVHSYEQYF.

DNA of the CDR3: TGTGCCAGTAGCGGACTAGCGGGAGCACTCGGTCGGGAGCAGTACTTC. Protein sequence: CASSGLAGALGREQYF. The chain employs TRBV19 and TRBJ2-7; 13 bases are shared with TRBD2. J was trimmed by 7 bases and V by 6 bases; bases with no gene match: 12. From germline, CDR1 is LNHDA and CDR2 SQIVND (reference sequence). This CDR3 region has 16 residues.

This chain joins TRBV27 and TRBJ1-1, with 10 bases fitting TRBD1. CDR3 length: 16 residues. The germline CDR1 and CDR2 sequences are MNHEY and SMNVEV (reference sequence). V was pared by 5 bases and J by 4 bases, with 10 bases of the junction left unmatched. The CDR3 DNA reads TGTGCCAGCAGTCCGCCCGCCGGGACAGGGGCCACTGAAGCTTTCTTT. It yields the protein CASSPPAGTGATEAFF.

Comment on this clone: The same CDR3 arises from other DNA sequences in this sample as well. V and J are TRBV18 and TRBJ2-3; D not certain. Germline CDR1 is KGHSH and CDR2 is LQKENI. The V and J ends lost 2 bases and 3 bases respectively, with 0 bases between them. This CDR3 spans 11 amino acids. DNA for the CDR3: TGTGCCAGCTCACCAACAGATACGCAGTATTTT. Residues: CASSPTDTQYF.

The rearrangement joins TRBV11-2 to TRBJ1-1; D possibly corresponds to TRBD1 (5 bases). Germline lookup yields CDR1 SGHAT and CDR2 FQNNGV. V dropped 3 bases and J dropped 1 base, with 12 bases sitting between them. The CDR3 consists of 15 residues. CDR3 protein: CASSFTGGANTEAFF. The CDR3 DNA sequence: TGTGCCAGCAGCTTCACAGGAGGGGCGAACACTGAAGCTTTCTTT. Complete variable domain (other parts from reference TRBV11-2 and TRBJ1-1): EAGVAQSPRYKIIEKRQSVAFWCNPISGHATLYWYQQILGQGPKLLIQFQNNGVVDDSQLPKDRFSAERLKGVDSTLKIQPAKLEDSAVYLCASSFTGGANTEAFFGQGTRLTVV.

The genes are TRBV6-6 and TRBJ1-1; D unclear. CDR3 length: 14 residues. Germline V gives CDR1 MNHNY, CDR2 SVGAGI (reference sequence). Trimming shortened V by 5 bases and J by 13 bases, and 23 bases separated the two germline ends. CDR3 protein: CASSPTSPTREIFF. CDR3 DNA: TGTGCCAGCAGTCCTACCTCGCCTACGCGGGAAATTTTCTTT.

The chain combines TRBV5-4 with TRBJ1-2; D remains unclear. The CDR3 extends over 15 amino acids. V lost 3 bases, J lost 0 bases, and 12 bases lay in between. Germline V CDR1 and CDR2: SGHNT, YYREEE (reference sequence). The CDR3 DNA reads as TGTGCCAGCAGCTCCCCGGCCCGGGCTAACTATGGCTACACCTTC. Amino acids: CASSSPARANYGYTF.

The chain carries TRBV18 and TRBJ2-4; D gene uncertain. The CDR3 consists of 17 residues. Germline CDR1 is KGHSH and CDR2 is LQKENI. Trimming removed 2 bases from V and 0 bases from J, with 14 bases in between. The CDR3 sequence: CASSPSNGYSAKNIQYF. In DNA form, the CDR3 reads TGTGCCAGCTCACCAAGTAATGGGTATTCAGCCAAAAACATTCAGTACTTC.